Listed below are T cell receptor beta chains from one sample, sequenced in a study of technical replicates of blood from a few donors. The table came from immunoSEQ multiplex PCR; TCRdb's copy has only in-frame clones and leaves some out. The sample records about 80,000 clones, about 86% being singletons. Sequencing was performed on PBMCs. The receptors were gathered from a human donor in good health. Some clones in this sample may be carry-over from other donors' samples. CDR3s include the opening cysteine and the closing phenylalanine or tryptophan. The D gene is left open where the match is weak. Expanded clones are given a class, and other clones once, few, many or no size at all.

TRBD2,-,TRBV5-4,TRBJ2-1,TGTGCCAGCAGCTTGGGACTAGCGGGCTCCTACAATGAGCAGTTCTTC,CASSLGLAGSYNEQFF
TRBD1,-,TRBV4-1,TRBJ1-2,TGCGCCAGCAGCCAAGATCAAACAGGGGGGTACTATGGCTACACCTTC,CASSQDQTGGYYGYTF
TRBD1,-,TRBV7-9,TRBJ1-6,TGTGCCAGCAGCTTTGACAGGGGGAATTCACCCCTCCACTTT,CASSFDRGNSPLHF
-,-,TRBV4-2,TRBJ2-1,TGTGCCAGCAGCCAACCCGACGGGTACAATGAGCAGTTCTTC,CASSQPDGYNEQFF
TRBD1,-,TRBV18,TRBJ2-5,TGTGCCAGCTCACTAAGAGATATTACAGGGGGCGAAGGTAGCGGCTTCCAAGAGACCCAGTACTTC,CASSLRDITGGEGSGFQETQYF
TRBD1,-,TRBV20-1,TRBJ2-7,TGCAGTGCTAAAACAGGGGTCGAGCAGTACTTC,CSAKTGVEQYF
-,-,TRBV5-1,TRBJ1-3,TGCGCCAGCAGCCCCGGGGGATATGGAAACACCATATATTTT,CASSPGGYGNTIYF
-,-,TRBV6-5,TRBJ2-1,TGTGCCAGCACTCGGTCCGGGGGGCAGATGGGTGAGCAGTTCTTC,CASTRSGGQMGEQFF
-,-,TRBV5-8,TRBJ2-5,TGTGCCAGCAGCAACAGGGTCTCAGAGACCCAGTACTTC,CASSNRVSETQYF
-,-,TRBV11-2,TRBJ2-7,TGTGCCAGCAGCTTTGGCCCGACCAGGTACGAGCAGTACTTC,CASSFGPTRYEQYF
-,-,TRBV5-1,TRBJ2-5,TGCGCCAGCAGCTTGGGGCCCGGGGAGACCCAGTACTTC,CASSLGPGETQYF
-,-,TRBV6-7,TRBJ1-6,TGTGCCACAATGCCCCGGACAGCTTATAATTCACCCCTCCACTTT,CATMPRTAYNSPLHF
-,once,TRBV15,TRBJ2-3,TGTGCCACCAGCAGAGGTGCGGATCCGCAGTATTTT,CATSRGADPQYF
-,-,TRBV27,TRBJ2-7,TGTGCCAGCAGTTTACAGGGAGGCGAGCAGTACTTC,CASSLQGGEQYF
TRBD2,-,TRBV7-3,TRBJ2-1,TGTGCCAGCAGCTTAGGGACTAGCGGGACCGGTGAGCAGTTCTTC,CASSLGTSGTGEQFF
-,-,TRBV5-8,TRBJ2-3,TGTGCCAGCAGCCCCTACGCAGGGAGCACAGATACGCAGTATTTT,CASSPYAGSTDTQYF
-,-,TRBV11-1,TRBJ2-7,TGTGCCAGCAGCGTCCCGGGAGCTTGGGGGGCCTACGAGCAGTACTTC,CASSVPGAWGAYEQYF
-,-,TRBV7-9,TRBJ2-3,TGTGCCAGCAGCTTGGAGCCAATATGGGATACGCAGTATTTT,CASSLEPIWDTQYF
TRBD2,-,TRBV15,TRBJ2-3,TGTGCCACCAGCCCTGGGGGACTAGCGGGAGGGCGGGGCACAGATACGCAGTATTTT,CATSPGGLAGGRGTDTQYF
-,-,TRBV11-1,TRBJ2-7,TGTGCCAGCAGCTTGCACCGGGACTTCGCCTACGAGCAGTACTTC,CASSLHRDFAYEQYF
TRBD1,-,TRBV5-4,TRBJ1-2,TGTGCCAGCGGCGGCGGGACAGGGGGCGACTATGGCTACACCTTC,CASGGGTGGDYGYTF
-,-,TRBV11-3,TRBJ2-7,TGTGCCAGCAGCTCCCAAGGACATGGGCAGTACTTC,CASSSQGHGQYF
-,many,TRBV5-8,TRBJ1-1,TGTGCCAGCAGCGGACAGACAGTGAACACTGAAGCTTTCTTT,CASSGQTVNTEAFF
-,-,TRBV10-2,TRBJ2-3,TGCGCCAGCAGTGAGAGGGGATTGACGCTAACAGATACGCAGTATTTT,CASSERGLTLTDTQYF
-,-,TRBV2,TRBJ2-1,TGTGCCAGCAGTTTTCCTATCCAATCCTACAATGAGCAGTTCTTC,CASSFPIQSYNEQFF
TRBD1,-,TRBV7-9,TRBJ1-1,TGTGCCAGCAGCTCCCGAATTCCCAGAGGACAGGTCGGGTGGACTGAAGCTTTCTTT,CASSSRIPRGQVGWTEAFF
TRBD1,-,TRBV2,TRBJ1-5,TGTGCCAGCAGTGCAGGACAGGATAATCAGCCCCAGCATTTT,CASSAGQDNQPQHF
TRBD2,-,TRBV18,TRBJ2-3,TGTGCCAGCTCACCGGGGCGCGCGGGAGCGACCACAGATACGCAGTATTTT,CASSPGRAGATTDTQYF
TRBD1,-,TRBV4-3,TRBJ2-7,TGCGCCAGCAGCCAATTCAGGGACAGCTCCTACGAGCAGTACTTC,CASSQFRDSSYEQYF
TRBD2,-,TRBV9,TRBJ2-1,TGTGCCAGCAGCGTCCCAGCGGGGGGGTACAATGAGCAGTTCTTC,CASSVPAGGYNEQFF
-,-,TRBV18,TRBJ2-7,TGTGCCAGCTCAGACATCGGGGGCTCCTACGAGCAGTACTTC,CASSDIGGSYEQYF
-,-,TRBV7-7,TRBJ2-5,TGTGCTAGCAGCTTAGCACAGCAAGAGACCCAGTACTTC,CASSLAQQETQYF
TRBD1,once,TRBV6-5,TRBJ1-1,TGTGCCAGCAGTAAGACAGGGTACCAGAACACTGAAGCTTTCTTT,CASSKTGYQNTEAFF
-,-,TRBV7-2,TRBJ2-5,TGTGCCAGCAGCTTAGCGTGGGGGGGCGAGACCCAGTACTTC,CASSLAWGGETQYF
-,-,TRBV2,TRBJ1-5,TGTGCCAGCAGTGAAGGCAGAGGATATCAGCCCCAGCATTTT,CASSEGRGYQPQHF
-,-,TRBV7-2,TRBJ2-1,TGTGCCAGCAGCCTACTAGTACAACGGGCCTACAATGAGCAGTTCTTC,CASSLLVQRAYNEQFF
TRBD1,-,TRBV4-3,TRBJ2-3,TGCGCCAGCAGCCAAGGGACAGGGAGTGCAGATACGCAGTATTTT,CASSQGTGSADTQYF
-,-,TRBV5-1,TRBJ2-5,TGCGCCAGCAGCAGGGGGGGGTCGGAGACCCAGTACTTC,CASSRGGSETQYF
-,-,TRBV29-1,TRBJ2-3,TGCAGCGTTGGGCAGACACTGACAGATACGCAGTATTTT,CSVGQTLTDTQYF
-,once,TRBV5-8,TRBJ2-3,TGTGCCAGCAGCAACCAGGGGTGGGATACGCAGTATTTT,CASSNQGWDTQYF
TRBD2,once,TRBV7-2,TRBJ2-1,TGTGCCAGCAGCTTGCGGGAGTGGTTTTTTAGTGAGCAGTTCTTC,CASSLREWFFSEQFF
TRBD2,-,TRBV5-1,TRBJ2-3,TGCGCCAGCAGCCGAAGACTAGCGGGGGGCACAGATACGCAGTATTTT,CASSRRLAGGTDTQYF
TRBD2,once,TRBV29-1,TRBJ2-2,TGCAGCGTTAGGAAGGGACTAGCGGGAGCGAACACCGGGGAGCTGTTTTTT,CSVRKGLAGANTGELFF
-,-,TRBV5-1,TRBJ2-3,TGCGCCAGCAGCCTGGACTTTAGCACAGATACGCAGTATTTT,CASSLDFSTDTQYF
-,-,TRBV7-9,TRBJ1-6,TGTGCCAGCAGCTTACAGAATTCACCCCTCCACTTT,CASSLQNSPLHF
-,-,TRBV27,TRBJ1-1,TGTGCCAGCAGTCCAGTACGGGGCACTGAAGCTTTCTTT,CASSPVRGTEAFF
-,-,TRBV19,TRBJ2-5,TGTGCCAGTAGTATTTACCAGGAAGAGACCCAGTACTTC,CASSIYQEETQYF
-,-,TRBV30,TRBJ1-2,TGTGCCTGGGGAGGCCGTGGCTACACCTTC,CAWGGRGYTF
-,-,TRBV30,TRBJ2-7,TGTGCCTGGAGTGTAATGCTCGGGACAAGACACGAGCAGTACTTC,CAWSVMLGTRHEQYF
TRBD1,-,TRBV9,TRBJ2-5,TGTGCCAGCAGCCCTCGGACAGGGGGAGAGACCCAGTACTTC,CASSPRTGGETQYF
-,-,TRBV4-2,TRBJ2-6,TGTGCCAGCAGCCAAGCTCCCGGGGCCAACGTCCTGACTTTC,CASSQAPGANVLTF
TRBD1,-,TRBV4-3,TRBJ1-1,TGCGCCAGCAGCCCCCTGACAGGGGGCACTGAAGCTTTCTTT,CASSPLTGGTEAFF
-,-,TRBV18,TRBJ1-6,TGTGCCAGCTCAACCCTATCCCCAGGGCTTAATAATTCACCCCTCCACTTT,CASSTLSPGLNNSPLHF